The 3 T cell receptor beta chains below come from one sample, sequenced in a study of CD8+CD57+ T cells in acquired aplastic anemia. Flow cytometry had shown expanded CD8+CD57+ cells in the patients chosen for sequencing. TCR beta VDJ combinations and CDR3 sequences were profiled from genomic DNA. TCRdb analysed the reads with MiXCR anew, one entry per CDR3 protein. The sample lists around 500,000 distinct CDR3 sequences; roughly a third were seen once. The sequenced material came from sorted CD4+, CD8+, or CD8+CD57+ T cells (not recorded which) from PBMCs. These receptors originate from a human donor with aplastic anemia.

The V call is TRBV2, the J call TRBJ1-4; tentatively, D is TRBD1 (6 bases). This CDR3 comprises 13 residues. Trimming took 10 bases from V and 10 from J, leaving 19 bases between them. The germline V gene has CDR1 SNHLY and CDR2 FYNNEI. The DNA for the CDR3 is TGTGCCACCAGCGACGGGGGGGGCTCAAAACTGTTTTTT. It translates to CATSDGGGSKLFF.

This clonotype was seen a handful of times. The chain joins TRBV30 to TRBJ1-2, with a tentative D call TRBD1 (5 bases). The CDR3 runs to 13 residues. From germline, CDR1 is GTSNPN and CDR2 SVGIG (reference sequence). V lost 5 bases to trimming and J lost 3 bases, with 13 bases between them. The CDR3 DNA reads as TGTGCCTGGGATAGGGGATTGGACTATGGCTACACCTTC. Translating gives CAWDRGLDYGYTF.

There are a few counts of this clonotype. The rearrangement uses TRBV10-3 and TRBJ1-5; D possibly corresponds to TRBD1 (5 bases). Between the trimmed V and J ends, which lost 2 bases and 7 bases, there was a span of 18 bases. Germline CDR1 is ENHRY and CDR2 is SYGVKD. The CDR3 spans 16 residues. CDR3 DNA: TGTGCCATCAGTGAGAGCGACGGGGGGTTCAACCAGCCCCAGCATTTT. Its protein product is CAISESDGGFNQPQHF.